This TCR beta chain was identified in a study of shared T cell receptors in the human thymus. This clone occurred a few times. Trimming shortened V by 1 base and J by 7 bases, and 17 bases separated the two germline ends. The germline V gene encodes CDR1 KGHSH and CDR2 LQKENI. The CDR3 is 15 residues long. The protocol was immunoSEQ multiplex PCR, while the TCRdb copy is restricted to in-frame clones and leaves out a portion. The data hold about 660,000 clones, with around 87% observed a single time. These same data were also listed under a study on human thymus T cells. This second study says: Thymic and blood repertoires appeared to show biased V and J gene usage.

The sequence came from a boy under two years old with a congenital heart defect. Sequenced input: thymocytes. The J gene is TRBJ2-7, the V gene TRBV18; TRBD1 might be the D (6 bases). This CDR3 is CASSPRRDTVGEQYF. CDR3 nucleotide sequence: TGTGCCAGCTCACCACGCCGGGACACCGTAGGAGAGCAGTACTTC.